Shown below are 5 T cell receptor beta chains from a single sample sequenced in a study of beta chain features in type 1 diabetes. Points from the study as a whole: Type 1 diabetes patients showed a moderate but significant shortening of TCRB CDR3s in all four CD4+ subsets.

Investigators reverse transcribed all isolated RNA, so they sequenced expressed TCRB transcripts. Some clones are missing from TCRdb's copy, which holds only in-frame ones; the method was immunoSEQ multiplex PCR. The sample has around 600,000 clones; roughly an eighth are singletons. The antigens for these receptors are not known. Input material: naive CD4+ T cells from blood. Source of these receptors: a man under 40 with type 1 diabetes.

The sample holds a few counts of this clone. The chain carries TRBV5-4 and TRBJ2-5, with TRBD1 identical over 7 bases. There are 15 residues in the CDR3. V was clipped by 3 bases and J by 3 bases; unmatched bases: 8. Germline CDR1 SGHNT, CDR2 YYREEE (reference sequence). In DNA, the CDR3 is TGTGCCAGCAGCTCCACCTCAACAGGGGAAGAGACCCAGTACTTC. Encoded protein: CASSSTSTGEETQYF.

This clone occurred a few times. The V and J genes are TRBV19 and TRBJ2-2; the D is unclear. Trimming shortened V by 9 bases and J by 3 bases, and 2 bases separated the two germline ends. The CDR3 is 10 residues long. In germline, CDR1 is LNHDA, CDR2 SQIVND (reference sequence). CDR3 nucleotides: TGTGCCAGAGACACCGGGGAGCTGTTTTTT. This sequence encodes CARDTGELFF.

The V gene is TRBV11-2, the J gene TRBJ2-5; D is undetermined. The CDR3 runs 15 residues. Germline V gene data show CDR1 as SGHAT and CDR2 as FQNNGV. With 1 base removed from V and 2 bases from J, the gap between germline ends came to 11 bases. CDR3 in amino acids: CASSLGVIRQETQYF. CDR3 coding DNA: TGTGCCAGCAGCTTAGGAGTAATCAGGCAAGAGACCCAGTACTTC.

In nucleotides, the CDR3 is TGCGCCAGCAGCCAAGAAGGTCCGGCTGGCTACACCTTC. Amino acids: CASSQEGPAGYTF. V usage is TRBV4-3 and J usage is TRBJ1-2; the D is unclear. The ends were cut back, 0 bases at V and 7 bases at J, with 9 bases in the middle. Per the germline V gene, CDR1 is LGHNA and CDR2 is YSLEER. This CDR3 comprises 13 residues.

A few counts support this clone. The chain recombines TRBV19 with TRBJ1-2; 8 bases map to TRBD1. The CDR3 loop spans 12 amino acids. Germline loops: CDR1 LNHDA, CDR2 SQIVND (reference sequence). The J segment lost 4 bases and the V segment lost 7 bases, leaving 2 bases of the junction unmatched. CDR3 DNA: TGTGCCAGTATAGGGACAGGCTATGGCTACACCTTC. Encoded protein: CASIGTGYGYTF.